This T cell receptor (beta chain) was profiled in a study of response to subunit inactivated influenza vaccine. In regard to this clonotype: What it binds is not known.

TCRdb re-called the RT-PCR reads through MiXCR, storing one row per CDR3 protein. The table lists 650,000 to 850,000 distinct CDR3 sequences, 11% to 15% of them singletons. V gave up 1 base and J gave up 5 bases, with 11 bases separating them. The CDR3 sequence is 15 residues long. From germline, CDR1 is LGHNA and CDR2 YNFKEQ. Study-wide results and caveats: Seasonal influenza vaccination, on each occasion, was suggested by the authors to recruit few new T cells.

The source material was PBMCs from blood, sampled roughly 2 weeks before vaccination. The V and J genes are TRBV4-2 and TRBJ1-4; perhaps TRBD1 as D (6 bases). This clonotype originated in a man aged 50-59 years who received an inactivated influenza vaccine. The CDR3 region has the DNA TGTGCCAGCAGCCAAGCCGAGGGGGGGAATGAAAAACTGTTTTTT. Translating it yields CASSQAEGGNEKLFF.